The rows below give T cell receptor beta chains drawn from one sample of a study of cytomegalovirus exposure and HLA in healthy donors. Profiled with immunoSEQ multiplex PCR; TCRdb holds only in-frame clones, not every one. The sample holds about 92,000 clones, around 74% seen once. The sequencing input was PBMCs. These receptors were taken from a man over 45 in good health and CMV-seropositive. Both conserved end residues are part of each CDR3. D genes are given only for firm matches. Rows may omit the clone size; those that give it use once, few, many or a size class.

V,J,size,D,DNA,CDR3
TRBV25-1,TRBJ2-7,NA,TRBD1,TGTGCCAGCAGTGAAGCGGGTCAGGGGGCTGTCTACGAGCAGTACTTC,CASSEAGQGAVYEQYF
TRBV11-2,TRBJ2-1,few,NA,TGTGCCAGCAGCCGCGACTATCAGAACAATGAGCAGTTCTTC,CASSRDYQNNEQFF
TRBV13,TRBJ1-6,NA,TRBD1,TGTGCCAGCAGCTTAGAAGGGGGCGCGTTGAATTCACCCCTCAACTTT,CASSLEGGALNSPLNF
TRBV13,TRBJ2-7,NA,TRBD1,TGTGCCAGCAGCATAGAGACCGGGACAGGGGGCCACGAGCAGTACTTC,CASSIETGTGGHEQYF
TRBV5-1,TRBJ2-1,NA,NA,TGCGCCAGCAGCTTGGTTGGGGACGTCAGGGGTGGGGAGCAGTTCTTC,CASSLVGDVRGGEQFF
TRBV2,TRBJ1-4,NA,TRBD1,TGTGCCAGCAGCCGGGACAGGGGAAATGAAAAACTGTTTTTT,CASSRDRGNEKLFF
TRBV6-5,TRBJ1-2,NA,TRBD1,TGTGCCAGCAGTTACTCGGACAGGGCTGGCTACACCTTC,CASSYSDRAGYTF
TRBV12-5,TRBJ1-1,NA,TRBD1,TGTGCTAGTGGTCCTTTTCCACAGGGGTACGGAGCTTTCTTT,CASGPFPQGYGAFF
TRBV11-2,TRBJ1-2,NA,NA,TGTGCCAGCAGCTTAGCATATGGGGGGGCCTACTATGGCTACACCTTC,CASSLAYGGAYYGYTF
TRBV19,TRBJ1-5,once,NA,TGTGCCGTCTCTAGGGGGAGCAATCAGCCCCAGCATTTT,CAVSRGSNQPQHF
TRBV5-8,TRBJ1-5,NA,NA,TGTGCCAGCAGCCCCCCAGGGTCTAGCAATCAGCCCCAGCATTTT,CASSPPGSSNQPQHF
TRBV7-9,TRBJ1-4,NA,NA,TGTGCCAGCAGCTTAGGGTCTGGAGTCGGTGAAAAACTGTTTTTT,CASSLGSGVGEKLFF
TRBV7-9,TRBJ2-5,NA,TRBD2,TGTGCCAGCAGCACATTCGGCGGGGGGCCCCAAGAGACCCAGTACTTC,CASSTFGGGPQETQYF
TRBV7-9,TRBJ2-1,NA,TRBD2,TGTGCCAGCCGTGGCCTAGCGGGGGGGGGTCGGAATGAGCAGTTCTTC,CASRGLAGGGRNEQFF
TRBV4-3,TRBJ1-1,NA,NA,TGCGCCAGCAGCCAAGATAGACAGCAACAAGCTTTCTTT,CASSQDRQQQAFF
TRBV25-1,TRBJ1-2,NA,NA,TGTGCCAGCAGTAAGGAGGCCTATGGCTACCCCTTC,CASSKEAYGYPF
TRBV6-7,TRBJ2-5,NA,NA,TGTGCCAGCAGTTACCCCCATATTATCCCCACGACAGAAGTAGTAAAGACCCAGTACTTC,CASSYPHIIPTTEVVKTQYF
TRBV5-1,TRBJ2-1,NA,TRBD1,TGCGCCAGCAGCGTCCGGGACAGCGGCGCGAATGAGCAGTTCTTC,CASSVRDSGANEQFF
TRBV19,TRBJ1-1,NA,NA,TGTGCCAGTAGTCCGGACTACGAGGGTGAAGCTTTCTTT,CASSPDYEGEAFF
TRBV30,TRBJ2-1,NA,TRBD2,TGTGCCTGGAGTAGGGTTAGCGGGGGGTCCGGCTACAATGAGCAGTTCTTC,CAWSRVSGGSGYNEQFF
TRBV7-2,TRBJ1-2,NA,NA,TGTGCCAGCAGCTTAGTCGGACAGCCCTATGGCTACACCTTC,CASSLVGQPYGYTF
TRBV7-2,TRBJ2-3,NA,TRBD2,TGTGCCAGCAGCTTAGTTTACGGACTAGCGGGGGGGGGAGATACGCAGTATTTT,CASSLVYGLAGGGDTQYF
TRBV4-1,TRBJ2-2,few,NA,TGCGCCAGCAGCCATAAAGGGTCAGGGATCACCGGGGAGCTGTTTTTT,CASSHKGSGITGELFF
TRBV9,TRBJ1-2,NA,TRBD1,TGTGCCAGCAGCAAAGGACAGGTTAGCTATGGCTACACCTTC,CASSKGQVSYGYTF
TRBV19,TRBJ2-1,NA,TRBD2,TGTGCCAGCACGAGCCTAGCGGACTCCTACAATGAGCAGTTCTTC,CASTSLADSYNEQFF
TRBV5-6,TRBJ2-7,NA,NA,TGTGCCAGCAGTACAGGGTTTTACGAGCAGTACTTC,CASSTGFYEQYF
TRBV25-1,TRBJ1-2,NA,TRBD1,TGTGCCAGCAGTTTGACCGGGACAGGGTATGGCTACCCCTTC,CASSLTGTGYGYPF
TRBV28,TRBJ1-1,NA,TRBD1,TGTGCCAGCAGCACAATCCACAGGGGCAACACTGAAGCTTTCTTT,CASSTIHRGNTEAFF
TRBV6-5,TRBJ1-5,NA,TRBD1,TGTGCCAGCAGCGACAGGGTCGAGCAGCCCCAGCATTTT,CASSDRVEQPQHF
TRBV6-5,TRBJ1-6,NA,NA,TGTGCCAGCAGGCCACGGAGCTCCTATAATTCACCCCTCCACTTT,CASRPRSSYNSPLHF
TRBV7-2,TRBJ1-2,NA,NA,TGTGCCAGCAGCTTAGGGGGACAAAGCTATGGCTACACCTTC,CASSLGGQSYGYTF
TRBV29-1,TRBJ2-7,NA,TRBD1,TGCAGCGTTGAATACCGGGACAGACAAACCTACGAGCAGTACTTC,CSVEYRDRQTYEQYF
TRBV2,TRBJ1-4,NA,NA,TGTGCCAGCAGGTCGCCAGCAACTAATGAAAAACTGTTTTTT,CASRSPATNEKLFF
TRBV15,TRBJ2-5,once,NA,TGTGCCACCAGCAGAGATGACGGAGGGTTACAAGAGACCCAGTACTTC,CATSRDDGGLQETQYF
TRBV5-6,TRBJ2-7,once,NA,TGTGCCAGCAGCGAAGGAGACGGAGTCCTCTCCTACGAGCAGTACTTC,CASSEGDGVLSYEQYF
TRBV7-2,TRBJ2-3,NA,TRBD1,TGTGCCAGCAGCTACCGACAGGGAGATACGCAGTATTTT,CASSYRQGDTQYF
TRBV18,TRBJ1-2,NA,NA,TGTGCCAGCTCCCCCCTAGACAGACCTTCAGGGGGCTACACCTTC,CASSPLDRPSGGYTF
TRBV19,TRBJ1-5,NA,TRBD1,TGTGCCAGTAGTGAGACAGGGGTTAATCAGCCCCAGCATTTT,CASSETGVNQPQHF
TRBV5-6,TRBJ1-5,NA,NA,TGTGCCAGCGCACAGGGAATCGTAAACCAGCCCCAGCATTTT,CASAQGIVNQPQHF
TRBV5-4,TRBJ2-6,NA,NA,TGTGCCAGCAGCCCCTCTGGGGCCAACGTCCTGCCTTTC,CASSPSGANVLPF
TRBV7-8,TRBJ1-1,NA,NA,TGTGCCAGCAGCTTAACAGAATTGAACACTGAAGCTTTCTTT,CASSLTELNTEAFF
TRBV7-9,TRBJ2-1,NA,TRBD1,TGTGCCAGCAGCGGGAGGGACAGGGGCCAGTACAATGAGCAGTTCTTC,CASSGRDRGQYNEQFF
TRBV15,TRBJ1-4,NA,TRBD1,TGTGCCACCAGCAGAGTTAGGGACAGGGGAAAACTGTTTTTT,CATSRVRDRGKLFF
TRBV29-1,TRBJ1-2,few,TRBD1,TGCAGCGTTGTGGCAGGGGGAGACTATGGCTACACCTTC,CSVVAGGDYGYTF